A selection of T cell receptor beta chains follows, all from one sample in a study of shared clonotypes between healthy human individuals. The repertoire was sequenced with immunoSEQ multiplex PCR; TCRdb's copy has only in-frame clones and lacks some. Among some 2.3 million clones, 90% to 95% were seen once, and the ten largest hold approximately 0.4%. Sequencing input: naive CD4+ T cells from PBMCs. The receptors were gathered from a man younger than 35 in good health. Some clones in this sample may be carry-over from other donors' samples. CDR3s include the opening cysteine and the closing phenylalanine or tryptophan. D genes are given only for firm matches. For some rows the clone size is stated as once, few or many, or as a class when expanded; others skip it.

d_call clone_size j_call v_call cdr3_nt cdr3_aa
. . TRBJ1-4 TRBV6-1 TGTGCCAGCAGGGAACCAACTAATGAAAAACTGTTTTTT CASREPTNEKLFF
TRBD2 . TRBJ2-2 TRBV5-1 TGCGCCAGCAGCCCGAAAGCGGGAGCGAACACCGGGGAGCTGTTTTTT CASSPKAGANTGELFF
. . TRBJ2-5 TRBV19 TGTGCCAGTACCCCGGACAGCCAAGAGACCCAGTACTTC CASTPDSQETQYF
TRBD2 . TRBJ2-7 TRBV7-2 TGTGCCAGCAGCCGAGATAGCGGGGCCGCCTACGAGCAGTACTTC CASSRDSGAAYEQYF
. . TRBJ1-2 TRBV7-9 TGTGCCAGCAGCTTCGAGAACTATGGCTACACCTTC CASSFENYGYTF
. . TRBJ1-1 TRBV5-4 TGTGCCAGCAGCCGGGGGGGGGCTGAAGCTTTCTTT CASSRGGAEAFF
TRBD1 . TRBJ2-7 TRBV27 TGTGCCAGCAGTTCCACAGGGGTATCCTACGAGCAGTACTTC CASSSTGVSYEQYF
. . TRBJ2-7 TRBV14 TGTGCCAGCAGCCAATGGACGGCCTTGGAGCAGTACTTC CASSQWTALEQYF
. . TRBJ1-1 TRBV5-1 TGCGCCAGCAGCCGAGTCCCGGGGCCAAACACTGAAGCTTTCTTT CASSRVPGPNTEAFF
. . TRBJ1-2 TRBV7-9 TGTGCCAGCAGCTCGCCCTACAGGGAAGGTGGCTACACCTTC CASSSPYREGGYTF
. . TRBJ1-6 TRBV4-1 TGCGCCAGCAGCCCGCGGACACCCCTCCACTTT CASSPRTPLHF
TRBD2 . TRBJ2-7 TRBV28 TGTGCCAGCAGTTCCCATGGGACTAGCGGCCATAAAAAAGGGGGCTACGAGCAGTACTTC CASSSHGTSGHKKGGYEQYF
. . TRBJ2-7 TRBV15 TGTGCCACCAGCAGAGGAACAGTCAGGGGACCCTACGAGCAGTACTTC CATSRGTVRGPYEQYF
. . TRBJ1-4 TRBV9 TGTGCCAGCAGCGTCACACATCTCAGAGAGGAAAAACTGTTTTTT CASSVTHLREEKLFF
TRBD2 . TRBJ2-3 TRBV5-1 TGCGCCAGCAGCTTACAACCACAAGGGACTAACCACCCCCCGGGAGATACGCAGTATTTT CASSLQPQGTNHPPGDTQYF
. . TRBJ2-7 TRBV4-1 TGCGCCAGCAGCCAAGAATCACAGGGATCCTACGAGCAGTACTTC CASSQESQGSYEQYF
. . TRBJ1-3 TRBV5-6 TGTGCCAGCAGCTTGCCATTGCCCGGAAACACCATATATTTT CASSLPLPGNTIYF
TRBD2 . TRBJ2-1 TRBV25-1 TGTGCCAGCACCACTCCCGGGCTAGCGGGAGGGTATGAGCAGTTCTTC CASTTPGLAGGYEQFF
. . TRBJ2-2 TRBV30 TGTGCCTGGATACGGGGAACCAACACCGGGGAGCTGTTTTTT CAWIRGTNTGELFF
. . TRBJ2-6 TRBV9 TGTGCCAGCAGCGCGGCATTTCTCTATCTCGGGGCCAACGTCCTGACTTTC CASSAAFLYLGANVLTF
TRBD2 . TRBJ2-5 TRBV25-1 TGTGCCAGCAGTACGAGCGGGAGAGGTGAAGAGACCCAGTACTTC CASSTSGRGEETQYF
TRBD1 once TRBJ2-5 TRBV30 TGTGCCTGGAGTGTCGGGACAGGGGGCAAGGAGACCCAGTACTTC CAWSVGTGGKETQYF
TRBD1 once TRBJ2-7 TRBV5-6 TGTGCCAGCAGCTCAACGGGACAGGGTTACGACGAGCAGTACTTC CASSSTGQGYDEQYF
. . TRBJ2-1 TRBV7-8 TGTGCCAGCAGCTTAAACACCCCTGCGGGGAATGAGCAGTTCTTC CASSLNTPAGNEQFF
TRBD1 . TRBJ2-5 TRBV7-2 TGTGCCAGCAGCTTCTCACAGGGGAGAGAGACCCAGTACTTC CASSFSQGRETQYF
TRBD1 . TRBJ1-3 TRBV25-1 TGTGCCAGCAGTGAGACCTCCGGGACAGGGGTTGATGGAAACACCATATATTTT CASSETSGTGVDGNTIYF
. . TRBJ2-3 TRBV6-5 TGTGCCAGCAGTTACCTCGGGGATACGCAGTATTTT CASSYLGDTQYF
. . TRBJ1-5 TRBV7-2 TGTGCCAGCAGCTTAGGTAGAGAGGTCCGGAATAGGCATTTT CASSLGREVRNRHF
. . TRBJ1-5 TRBV5-5 TGTGCCAGCAGCTTGGTGGTGGGGCCCCTCCAGCCCCAGCATTTT CASSLVVGPLQPQHF
. . TRBJ1-1 TRBV19 TGTGCCAGCGCCGGGACACCGAACACTGAAGCTTTCTTT CASAGTPNTEAFF
TRBD2 . TRBJ2-1 TRBV7-2 TGTGCCAGCACCAATGGACCGGGACTAGGAGGGCGTGAGCAGTTCTTC CASTNGPGLGGREQFF
. . TRBJ2-7 TRBV7-8 TGTGCCAGCAGCATCGCAGGGGCGGGGCCCTTGCACGAGCAGTACTTC CASSIAGAGPLHEQYF
. . TRBJ2-7 TRBV19 TGTGCCAGTAGTATACTCCCGGGAAGCTCCTACGAGCAGTACTTC CASSILPGSSYEQYF
. . TRBJ2-1 TRBV2 TGTGCCAGCATTGCGGTAGGGAGCTCCTACAATGAGCAGTTCTTC CASIAVGSSYNEQFF
TRBD2 . TRBJ2-7 TRBV25-1 TGTGCCAGCAGTGAATTCTACAGCGGGGGGTCTGAGCAGTACTTC CASSEFYSGGSEQYF
. . TRBJ2-6 TRBV28 TGTGCCAGCCACTCCGCCGCCTCTGGGGCCAACGTCCTGACTTTC CASHSAASGANVLTF
. . TRBJ2-1 TRBV6-1 TGTGCCAGCAGTGAGCTGTCCTACAATGAGCAGTTCTTC CASSELSYNEQFF
. once TRBJ2-5 TRBV4-1 TGCGCCAGCAGCCAAGATTTGGGCAGGCCAGTGACCCAGTACTTC CASSQDLGRPVTQYF
TRBD1 . TRBJ1-4 TRBV30 TGTGCCTGGATTCGGGACAGGGGAGGTGAAAAACTGTTTTTT CAWIRDRGGEKLFF
. . TRBJ2-1 TRBV19 TGTGCCAGTACCACAGGGCTCTACAATGAGCAGTTCTTC CASTTGLYNEQFF
TRBD1 . TRBJ1-5 TRBV19 TGTGCCAGTGAAAAACAGGGGGCAGGCAATCAGCCCCAGCATTTT CASEKQGAGNQPQHF
. few TRBJ1-1 TRBV25-1 TGTGCCAGCAGTGATCCATTGTGGGCTGAAGCTTTCTTT CASSDPLWAEAFF
. . TRBJ1-2 TRBV5-4 TGTGCCAGCAGCGAGGGGGGCTACAACTATGGCTACACCTTC CASSEGGYNYGYTF
TRBD2 . TRBJ2-1 TRBV15 TGTGCCACCAGCAAGACTAGCGACTCCTACAATGAGCAGTTCTTC CATSKTSDSYNEQFF
. . TRBJ1-1 TRBV5-1 TGCGCCAGCGCCCCCTACCTGAACACTGAAGCTTTCTTT CASAPYLNTEAFF
TRBD1 once TRBJ1-2 TRBV29-1 TGCAGCGTAACAGGGGCCCCCAACTATGGCTACACCTTC CSVTGAPNYGYTF
. . TRBJ1-1 TRBV28 TGTGCCAGCAGTTTATCTGGGGGCGCGGGGAACACTGAAGCTTTCTTT CASSLSGGAGNTEAFF
. . TRBJ2-5 TRBV2 TGTGCCAGCACACCTAATGAAGAGACCCAGTACTTC CASTPNEETQYF
TRBD2 . TRBJ2-1 TRBV5-1 TGCGCCAGCAGGACTAGCCGAAAAGACAATGAGCAGTTCTTC CASRTSRKDNEQFF
. . TRBJ2-7 TRBV4-1 TGCGCCAGCAGCCAAGGAGCTAGCGAGACCTACGAGCAGTACTTC CASSQGASETYEQYF
TRBD1 once TRBJ2-5 TRBV5-1 TGCGCCAGCAGCGACGACAGGGTGCGGGAGACCCAGTACTTC CASSDDRVRETQYF
. . TRBJ1-4 TRBV7-8 TGTGCCAGCAGCTTAGGGGGGTCGGCGACAGGTGATAATGAAAAACTGTTTTTT CASSLGGSATGDNEKLFF
. . TRBJ2-3 TRBV5-1 TGCGCCAGCAGCTTTCCCCTATCCACAGATACGCAGTATTTT CASSFPLSTDTQYF